Reported below is one T cell receptor (beta chain). This sample is drawn from a study of blood T cell repertoires in COVID-19. Study overall: Sources were T cells, B-cell-depleted T cells, or PBMCs; the material itself was cDNA or gDNA.

V shed 1 base and J shed 7 bases, with 13 bases lying between them. The CDR3 extends over 15 amino acids. The germline V gene encodes CDR1 SGHVS and CDR2 FQNEAQ. Original processing notes: Amplification from reference gene primers served as the basis for estimated nucleated cell counts. Using immunoSEQ multiplex PCR, the repertoire was profiled, and TCRdb retains in-frame clones only, with some absent. The V and J calls and clone size were taken over from that table, and D and trimming were inferred from the DNA. The sample consists of hundreds of thousands of clones, around 89% of them appearing once. The study drew participants aged about 18 to 89 years from 20 to 30 US areas. Symptom resolution, clearance, or two negative PCRs marked donors in Cohort 3 as recovered.

Sequencing input: PBMCs or T cells enriched from blood (not recorded which). The chain joins TRBV7-8 to TRBJ2-2, with D possibly TRBD2 on 6 matching bases. The source is a man aged 25 to 45 who had recovered from COVID-19. The DNA for the CDR3 is TGTGCCAGCAGCTTAGTAGGAGGGTACGGCGGGGAGCTGTTTTTT. Its translation: CASSLVGGYGGELFF.